What follows are 24 T cell receptor beta chains derived from one specimen sequenced in a study of control samples from healthy donors and cancer patients. Here immunoSEQ multiplex PCR was the method, and the copy in TCRdb shows in-frame clones only, minus some. The sample carries some 100,000 clones, 79% recorded once. The material sequenced was blood. Receptors were obtained from a woman aged 30 to 39 in good health.

The chain employs TRBV7-2 and TRBJ1-2; 10 nucleotides line up with TRBD1. CDR1 is SGHTA, CDR2 FQGNSA, per germline. The CDR3 is made up of 15 amino acids. The J segment lost 6 bases and the V segment lost 5 bases, leaving 9 bases of the junction unmatched. CDR3 sequence (DNA): TGTGCCAGCAGCATTAGGACAGGGGGAAACCATGGCTACACCTTC. This sequence encodes CASSIRTGGNHGYTF.

This clone was detected a few times. CDR3 nucleotides: TGCGCCAGCAGCTTGGGGCCCAATCAGCCCCAGCATTTT. Its protein product is CASSLGPNQPQHF. J is TRBJ1-5 and V is TRBV5-1; D is uncertain. This CDR3 has 13 amino acids. Looked up from germline, CDR1 is SGHRS and CDR2 is YFSETQ. The ends were cut back, 0 bases at V and 3 bases at J, with 4 bases in the middle.

The rearrangement uses TRBV10-3 and TRBJ2-7; 11 bases are a match to TRBD2. Unmatched junction bases numbered 5, after V lost 4 bases and J lost 0 bases. Germline CDR1 is ENHRY and CDR2 is SYGVKD. The CDR3 runs 16 residues. Here the CDR3 reads CAISVGGLADSYEQYF. DNA of the CDR3: TGTGCCATCAGTGTCGGGGGACTAGCGGACTCCTACGAGCAGTACTTC.

This clone appeared a few times. This chain joins TRBV12-3 or TRBV12-4 and TRBJ2-7; the match to TRBD1 covers 9 bases. This CDR3 spans 12 amino acids. The V gene end was trimmed by 8 bases and the J gene end by 5 bases; junction bases not matched to a gene: 4. The CDR3: CASGDRDHEQYF. For the CDR3, the DNA is TGTGCCAGCGGGGACAGGGACCACGAGCAGTACTTC.

This clone showed up just once. This rearrangement joins TRBV6-2 or TRBV6-3 to TRBJ1-5; D is undetermined. This CDR3 region has 15 residues. Germline CDR1 and CDR2: MNHEY and SVGEGT. Trimming removed 6 bases at V and 0 bases at J, with 12 bases between. This CDR3 is CASRPNGYSNQPQHF. DNA of the CDR3: TGTGCCAGCAGACCTAACGGATATAGCAATCAGCCCCAGCATTTT.

This chain joins TRBV19 and TRBJ1-5, with D possibly being TRBD1 (5 bases). CDR1 is LNHDA, CDR2 SQIVND, per germline (reference sequence). V lost 1 base and J 3 bases, leaving 10 bases between the germline ends. The CDR3 has 15 amino acids. CDR3 nucleotides: TGTGCCAGTAGTATAGGGGGCAGCTACAATCAGCCCCAGCATTTT. Its translation: CASSIGGSYNQPQHF.

The rearrangement joins TRBV28 to TRBJ2-5; 11 bases line up with TRBD2. CDR1 is MDHEN and CDR2 is SYDVKM in the germline V gene. V dropped 4 bases and J dropped 2; count of bases not matched to a gene: 6. The CDR3 extends over 16 amino acids. The CDR3 reads CASSSWASGGQETQYF. CDR3 in DNA: TGTGCCAGCAGTTCCTGGGCTAGCGGGGGGCAAGAGACCCAGTACTTC.

The chain has TRBV7-8 and TRBJ2-6, with D unresolved. The CDR3 has 16 amino acids. V lost 4 bases to trimming and J lost 4 bases, with 14 bases between them. Germline CDR1 reads SGHVS; CDR2 reads FQNEAQ. As DNA, the CDR3 is TGTGCCAGCAGCTCTCCCTCAGCCCCGGGGGCCAACGTCCTGACTTTC. It specifies CASSSPSAPGANVLTF.

The chain recombines TRBV19 with TRBJ2-7, with D possibly called TRBD1 or TRBD2 (5 bases each). Germline-derived CDR1 and CDR2 are LNHDA and SQIVND (reference sequence). Deletions cut 6 bases from V and 6 bases from J, with 15 bases between. This CDR3 has 13 residues. The CDR3 loop is CASSPGRPGEQYF. The CDR3, as DNA: TGTGCCAGTAGCCCGGGACGGCCCGGCGAGCAGTACTTC.

This clone showed up just a few times. The chain has TRBV13 and TRBJ2-7, with D perhaps TRBD1 or TRBD2 (6 bases each). CDR3 size: 14 residues. From germline, CDR1 is PRHDT and CDR2 FYEKMQ (reference sequence). V dropped 0 bases and J dropped 7 bases, with 13 bases sitting between them. The CDR3 sequence: CASSLGQQGLEQYF. CDR3 coding DNA: TGTGCCAGCAGCTTAGGACAACAGGGACTGGAGCAGTACTTC.

On this clone itself: This specimen includes other DNA sequences encoding the same CDR3. This chain joins TRBV30 and TRBJ2-5; weak D call: TRBD2 (5 bases). The CDR3 spans 11 residues. CDR1 and CDR2 from the germline V gene are GTSNPN and SVGIG (reference sequence). Trimming shortened V by 1 base and J by 5 bases, and 5 bases separated the two germline ends. This CDR3 reads CAWSGGETQYF. In DNA form, the CDR3 reads TGTGCCTGGAGTGGAGGGGAGACCCAGTACTTC.

The genes are TRBV24-1 and TRBJ1-5; D may be TRBD1 (6 bases). Germline assignment: CDR1 KGHDR and CDR2 SFDVKD. V was shortened by 4 bases and J by 4 bases, with 10 bases between the two germline ends. The CDR3 runs 14 residues. The CDR3 loop reads CATSDPGQNQPQHF. The CDR3 bases are TGTGCCACCAGTGACCCTGGACAGAATCAGCCCCAGCATTTT.

V gene TRBV19 combines with J gene TRBJ1-2, with D hard to call. Germline lookup yields CDR1 LNHDA and CDR2 SQIVND (reference sequence). This CDR3 region has 12 residues. V dropped 4 bases and J dropped 7 bases, with 10 bases sitting between them. Here the CDR3 DNA reads TGTGCCAGTAGTAGAGGAAAAGCTGGCTACACCTTC. Translated, it gives CASSRGKAGYTF.

The V call is TRBV19, the J call TRBJ1-4; TRBD1 might be the D (5 bases). V lost 6 bases and J 4 bases, leaving 12 bases between the germline ends. Germline V gene sequence: CDR1 LNHDA, CDR2 SQIVND (reference sequence). The CDR3 is 14 residues long. The CDR3, as DNA: TGTGCCAGTAGCCCCGACAGAATTAATGAAAAACTGTTTTTT. Its protein is CASSPDRINEKLFF.

The chain links TRBV5-8 to TRBJ2-7; no clear D. V lost 0 bases, J lost 3 bases, and 10 bases lay in between. CDR1 and CDR2 from the germline V gene are SGHTS and YDEGEE. The CDR3 runs to 14 residues. This chain's CDR3 is CASSLGYIGYEQYF. The CDR3 coding sequence is TGTGCCAGCAGCTTGGGGTACATTGGCTACGAGCAGTACTTC.

In DNA form, the CDR3 reads TGTGCCAGCAGCGTAGATAGAACAGATACGCAGTATTTT. Translation: CASSVDRTDTQYF. This chain links TRBV9 with TRBJ2-3; D is ambiguous. Germline V gene sequence: CDR1 SGDLS, CDR2 YYNGEE. The CDR3 runs to 13 residues. V dropped 0 bases and J dropped 3 bases, with 5 bases sitting between them.

This clone has more than one count but fewer than ten. V usage is TRBV2 and J usage is TRBJ2-3; TRBD2 agrees at 8 bases. This CDR3 contains 14 residues. Germline CDR1 is SNHLY and CDR2 is FYNNEI. With 7 bases clipped from V and 0 bases from J, the junction kept 3 bases outside the gene matches. The CDR3 reads CASTSGGSTDTQYF. CDR3 nucleotide sequence: TGTGCCAGCACCAGCGGGGGAAGCACAGATACGCAGTATTTT.

The chain employs TRBV30 and TRBJ1-5; 11 bases are a match to TRBD1. The CDR3 is 15 residues long. CDR1 GTSNPN and CDR2 SVGIG come from the germline V gene (reference sequence). Trimming took 1 base from V and 10 from J; bases not matched to a gene: 9. DNA of the CDR3: TGTGCCTGGAGTGGCGGGACAGGGGGTTTATATCCCCAGCATTTT. It codes for CAWSGGTGGLYPQHF.

The V gene is TRBV19, the J gene TRBJ1-3; 9 nucleotides agree with TRBD1. V gave up 6 bases and J gave up 5 bases; unmatched junction bases: 11. The length of the CDR3 is 16 residues. Looked up from germline, CDR1 is LNHDA and CDR2 is SQIVND (reference sequence). The CDR3, as DNA: TGTGCCAGTAGGCCAACCCGGGACAGGGACAGAAACACCATATATTTT. It translates to CASRPTRDRDRNTIYF.

Only a few counts were recorded for this clone. J is TRBJ1-4 and V is TRBV20-1, with D unresolved. The CDR3 has 13 amino acids. From germline, CDR1 is DFQATT and CDR2 SNEGSKA (reference sequence). Trimming removed 3 bases at V and 7 bases at J, with 12 bases between. The CDR3 loop reads CSASSPLGEKLFF. CDR3 nucleotide sequence: TGCAGTGCTAGTTCCCCGCTGGGTGAAAAACTGTTTTTT.

About this clone: The junction does not match germline at one end; this may be a read error. The rearrangement uses TRBV5-5 and TRBJ2-7; D is possibly TRBD1 (5 bases). CDR1 SGHKS and CDR2 YYEKEE come from the germline V gene (reference sequence). The CDR3 contains 11 residues. CDR3 coding DNA: TGTGCCAGCAGCTTGGACAGGCAAAAGACCTTC. It is translated as CASSLDRQKTF.

The rearrangement joins TRBV4-3 to TRBJ1-2; D gene ambiguous. This CDR3 has 17 amino acids. CDR1 and CDR2 (germline): LGHNA, YSLEER. V was shortened by 0 bases and J by 4 bases, with 18 bases between the two germline ends. In DNA, the CDR3 is TGCGCCAGCAGCCAAGATCGGTCGGCAGCCATGCTCTATGGCTACACCTTC. It yields the protein CASSQDRSAAMLYGYTF.

The chain links TRBV9 to TRBJ2-7; 8 bases line up with TRBD2. The V gene's germline CDR1 is SGDLS and CDR2 YYNGEE. The CDR3 totals 15 residues. Unmatched junction bases numbered 8, after V lost 4 bases and J lost 2 bases. The CDR3 coding sequence is TGTGCCAGCAGCACCGGGGGGGCTGACACCTACGAGCAGTACTTC. This gives the protein CASSTGGADTYEQYF.

In this sample, this clone turned up once. The chain joins TRBV6-5 to TRBJ2-3, with 8 bases matching TRBD2. The germline gives CDR1 MNHEY, CDR2 SVGAGI. The J segment lost 5 bases and the V segment lost 6 bases, leaving 4 bases of the junction unmatched. This CDR3 has 13 amino acids. CDR3 in amino acids: CASRDGTRDTQYF. CDR3 coding DNA: TGTGCCAGCAGAGACGGGACTAGAGATACGCAGTATTTT.